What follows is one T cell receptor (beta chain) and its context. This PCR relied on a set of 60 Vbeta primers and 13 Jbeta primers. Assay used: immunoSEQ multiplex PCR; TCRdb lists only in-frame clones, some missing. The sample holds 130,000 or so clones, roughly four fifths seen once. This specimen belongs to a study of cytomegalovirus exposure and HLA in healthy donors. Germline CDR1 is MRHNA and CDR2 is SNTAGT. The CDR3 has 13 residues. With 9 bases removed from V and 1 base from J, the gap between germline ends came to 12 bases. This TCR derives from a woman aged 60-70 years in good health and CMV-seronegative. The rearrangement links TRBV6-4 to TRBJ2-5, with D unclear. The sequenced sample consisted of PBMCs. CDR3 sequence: CARPRRRQETQYF. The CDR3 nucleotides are TGTGCCAGACCAAGGCGGCGCCAAGAGACCCAGTACTTC.